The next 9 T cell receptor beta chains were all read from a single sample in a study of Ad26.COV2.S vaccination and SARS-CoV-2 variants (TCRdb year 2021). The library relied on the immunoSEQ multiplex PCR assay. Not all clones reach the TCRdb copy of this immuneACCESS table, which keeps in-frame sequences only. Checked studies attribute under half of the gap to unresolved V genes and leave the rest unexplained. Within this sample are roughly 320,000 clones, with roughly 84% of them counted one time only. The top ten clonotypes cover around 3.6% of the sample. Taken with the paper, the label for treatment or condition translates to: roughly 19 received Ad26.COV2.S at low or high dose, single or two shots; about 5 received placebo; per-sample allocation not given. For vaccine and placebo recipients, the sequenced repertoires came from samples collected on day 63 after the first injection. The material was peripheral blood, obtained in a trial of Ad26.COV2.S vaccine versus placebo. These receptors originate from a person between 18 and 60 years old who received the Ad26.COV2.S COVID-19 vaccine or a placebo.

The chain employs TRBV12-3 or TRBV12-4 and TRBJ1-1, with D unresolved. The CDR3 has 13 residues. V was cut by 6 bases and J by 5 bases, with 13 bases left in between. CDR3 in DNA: TGTGCCAGCAGACCCTATGAATGGACTGAAGCTTTCTTT. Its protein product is CASRPYEWTEAFF.

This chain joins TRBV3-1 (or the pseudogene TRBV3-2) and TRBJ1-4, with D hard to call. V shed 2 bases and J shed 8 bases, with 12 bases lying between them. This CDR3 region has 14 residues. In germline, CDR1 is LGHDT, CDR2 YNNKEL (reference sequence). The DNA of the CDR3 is TGTGCCAGCAGCCAAATCCCGAGGCGAGAAAAACTGTTTTTT. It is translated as CASSQIPRREKLFF.

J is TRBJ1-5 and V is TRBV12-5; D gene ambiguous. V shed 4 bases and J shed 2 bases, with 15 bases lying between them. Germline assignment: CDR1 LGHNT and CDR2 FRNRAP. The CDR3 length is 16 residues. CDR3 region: CASGSWEGKGNQPQHF. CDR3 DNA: TGTGCTAGTGGTTCCTGGGAGGGAAAGGGCAATCAGCCCCAGCATTTT. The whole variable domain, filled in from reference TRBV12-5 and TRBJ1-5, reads DARVTQTPRHKVTEMGQEVTMRCQPILGHNTVFWYRQTMMQGLELLAYFRNRAPLDDSGMPKDRFSAEMPDATLATLKIQPSEPRDSAVYFCASGSWEGKGNQPQHFGDGTRLSIL.

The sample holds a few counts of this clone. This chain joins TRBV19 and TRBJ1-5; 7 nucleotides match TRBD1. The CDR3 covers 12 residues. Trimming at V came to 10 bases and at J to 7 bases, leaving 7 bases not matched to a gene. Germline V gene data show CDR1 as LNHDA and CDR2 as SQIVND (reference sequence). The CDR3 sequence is CATDRVGQPQHF. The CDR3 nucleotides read TGTGCCACCGACAGGGTGGGACAGCCCCAGCATTTT.

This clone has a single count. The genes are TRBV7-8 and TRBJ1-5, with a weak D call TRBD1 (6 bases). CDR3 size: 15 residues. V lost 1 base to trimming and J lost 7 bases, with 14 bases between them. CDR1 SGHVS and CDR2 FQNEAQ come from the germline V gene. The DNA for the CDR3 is TGTGCCAGCAGCTTAGGGGGACATTCCGGGCAGCCCCAGCATTTT. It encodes CASSLGGHSGQPQHF.

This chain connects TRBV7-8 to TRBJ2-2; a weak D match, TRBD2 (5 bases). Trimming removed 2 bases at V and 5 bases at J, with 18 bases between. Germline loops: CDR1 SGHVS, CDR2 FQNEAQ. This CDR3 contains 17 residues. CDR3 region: CASSLSLATPGTGELFF. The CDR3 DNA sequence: TGTGCCAGCAGCTTAAGCTTAGCGACCCCTGGTACCGGGGAGCTGTTTTTT.

The CDR3 is CASGLESGGTRGQYF. The CDR3 DNA sequence: TGTGCTAGTGGTTTGGAGAGTGGAGGGACCCGGGGGCAGTATTTT. The rearrangement uses TRBV12-5 and TRBJ2-3, with D tentatively TRBD2 (6 bases). Germline CDR1 LGHNT, CDR2 FRNRAP. Trimming took off 1 base at V and 11 bases at J, with 19 bases between the two ends. This CDR3 has 15 amino acids.

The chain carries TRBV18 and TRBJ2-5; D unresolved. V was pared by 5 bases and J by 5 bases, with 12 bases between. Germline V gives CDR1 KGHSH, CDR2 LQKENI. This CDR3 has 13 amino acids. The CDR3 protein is CASSRLFGETQYF. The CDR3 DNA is TGTGCCAGCTCAAGGCTTTTCGGGGAGACCCAGTACTTC.

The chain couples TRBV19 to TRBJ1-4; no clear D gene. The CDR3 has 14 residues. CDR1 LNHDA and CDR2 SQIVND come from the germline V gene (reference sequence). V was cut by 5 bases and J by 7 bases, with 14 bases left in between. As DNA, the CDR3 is TGTGCCAGTAGTTCACCAGATTTTGGTGAAAAACTGTTTTTT. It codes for CASSSPDFGEKLFF.